This T cell receptor beta chain was sequenced for a study of blood T cell repertoires in COVID-19 (TCRdb year 2020). Concerning the study at large: Samples covering the acute and convalescent phases of COVID-19 were provided by collaborators in the United States, Italy and Spain. The prospective study material was composed of cDNA or gDNA derived from T cells, B-cell-depleted T cells, or PBMCs. Deeply sampled blood TCRbeta repertoires from subjects exposed to, actively infected with, or recovered from COVID-19 were included in the dataset. The repertoires were released in a freely available public database intended as a resource for research on the immune response to SARS-CoV-2. Samples were obtained from the ongoing ImmuneRACE study (first 160 participants) and from 950 to 1,500 subjects provided by 6 global collaborators. Nearly every sample came with metadata listing a de-identified subject ID, COVID-19 status, age in years and sex. Where HLA class I and class II types were available, the types were taken from metadata supplied by the sample provider, not from assay-based typing.

Overall results and qualifications from the work: How much clinical and demographic metadata was included differed by source and by participant, and the metadata was provided uncurated.

Whole blood was collected in K2EDTA tubes by collaborating institutions according to the institutions' own protocols. For TCRbeta analysis, collaborator samples were shipped as frozen whole blood, as isolated PBMCs, or as DNA extracted from either sample type. On this clone: Its antigen has not been determined. It has no much larger one-base neighbor in the sample; base qualities were not kept.

The germline V gene yields MNHEY for CDR1 and SVGAGI for CDR2. The CDR3 goes from the cysteine to the phenylalanine over 14 residues. The only DNA kept is the CDR3, 42 bases in frame from the first base. V is pared back by 0 bases and J by 5 bases, with 10 bases lying between the germline termini. TCRbeta CDR3 regions were amplified from genomic DNA by means of the immunoSEQ Assay, a bias-controlled multiplex PCR. Processing in the source paper ran as follows. Within the assay, amplification of reference gene primers was used to estimate how many nucleated cells each sample contained. To quantify the absolute abundance of each unique TCRbeta CDR3 rearrangement, sequence reads were collapsed and filtered. For each sample, productive Simpson clonality was calculated as the square root of Simpson's diversity index across productive rearrangements. What TCRdb holds here is the immuneACCESS table cut down to in-frame rearrangements. Part of the clones is not present; checked against another copy, under half of the missing clones reflect an unresolved V gene, and the others are unexplained. V, J and clone size derive from that table, while D and trimming were established from the DNA sequence. Recorded for this sample are about 120,000 clones; approximately 90% of them occurred a single time. Jointly, the top ten make up 1.5% of the sample.

The sequencing sample was made of peripheral blood. Rearrangement joined TRBV6-5 to TRBJ2-5; the D gene assignment is ambiguous. The sequence was collected from a human donor in a cohort sampled during active COVID-19. The base sequence is TGTGCCAGCAGTTACTCGGCAGTCTGGGAGACCCAGTACTTC. Its product reads: CASSYSAVWETQYF.